This TCR beta chain originates from a study of metastatic and nonmetastatic thyroid tumors. Across the study: The authors compared repertoires across blood and tumor or nodule tissue from malignant and benign thyroid patients. Study conclusions and caveats: The reported finding was significantly higher TCR beta diversity in malignant thyroid tumors relative to benign nodules, in blood and tumor.

Nobody among the patients had been given any treatment before thyroid surgery. MiXCR was used by TCRdb to re-call the PCR reads. The table has about 37,000 clones, about 26% seen once. Only one count was recorded for this clone. Its matching antigen is unknown. No DNA is shown, since the ends of the CDR3 on it are uncertain; the CDR3 is the one TCRdb lists. The sequenced sample was blood. The receptor was derived from a male donor with papillary thyroid cancer or a benign thyroid nodule (not recorded which). Some clones in this sample may be carry-over from other donors' samples.

The CDR3 loop reads CATSDNRDEANYGYTFGSGTQYF. The genes are TRBV24-1 and TRBJ2-5; the table's TRBD1 call for D was not verified on the DNA. The CDR3 is 23 residues long, ends included. Germline CDR1 reads KGHDR; CDR2 reads SFDVKD.